The clone carrying this TCR beta chain was counted between two and nine times. The data originate from a study of Ad26.COV2.S vaccination and SARS-CoV-2 variants. Assay: immunoSEQ multiplex PCR; the TCRdb copy retains only in-frame clones and omits some. The table has roughly 320,000 clones, more than 75% seen once. Treatment specified: 19 received Ad26.COV2.S at low or high dose, single or two shots; roughly five received placebo; per-sample allocation not given. The samples date from day 63 after the first vaccine or placebo injection. This Boston cohort included adults aged 18-55 years. With 3 bases removed from V and 0 bases from J, the gap between germline ends came to 12 bases. From germline, CDR1 is SGHTA and CDR2 FQGNSA. CDR3 length: 15 residues.

The clonotype was recovered from a person between 18 and 59 years old who received the Ad26.COV2.S COVID-19 vaccine or a placebo. The sample in question was peripheral blood, obtained in a trial of Ad26.COV2.S vaccine versus placebo. The chain combines TRBV7-2 with TRBJ2-7, with D possibly matching TRBD2 (6 bases). The CDR3: CASSLGLTYSYEQYF. The DNA of the CDR3 is TGTGCCAGCAGCTTGGGACTCACTTACTCCTACGAGCAGTACTTC.